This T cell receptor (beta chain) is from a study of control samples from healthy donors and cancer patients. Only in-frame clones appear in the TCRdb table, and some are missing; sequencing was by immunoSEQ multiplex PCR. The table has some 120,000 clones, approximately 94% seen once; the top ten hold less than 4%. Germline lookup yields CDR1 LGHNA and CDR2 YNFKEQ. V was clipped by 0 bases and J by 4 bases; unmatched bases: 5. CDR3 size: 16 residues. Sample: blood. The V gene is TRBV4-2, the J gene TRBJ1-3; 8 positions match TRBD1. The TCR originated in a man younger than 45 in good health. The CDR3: CASSQDQQGVGNTIYF. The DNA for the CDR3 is TGTGCCAGCAGCCAAGATCAACAGGGGGTCGGAAACACCATATATTTT.